A single sample gave rise to the 25 T cell receptor beta chains below, sequenced in a study of shared clonotypes between healthy human individuals. Data came from immunoSEQ multiplex PCR; TCRdb stores just in-frame clones and leaves some out. This table has approximately 980,000 clones, more than 75% appearing once. Sequencing used memory CD4+ T cells sorted from blood. Sample subset: CD45RA-negative fraction. These receptors were obtained from a man aged 18 to 35 in good health.

V gene TRBV12-5 combines with J gene TRBJ2-7; D is unresolved. This CDR3 is built from 15 residues. V was pared by 6 bases and J by 2 bases, with 17 bases between. The germline CDR1 and CDR2 sequences are LGHNT and FRNRAP. CDR3 nucleotides: TGTGCTAGTGGCCCGGTACACCTCACACCCTACGAGCAGTACTTC. Amino acids: CASGPVHLTPYEQYF.

The CDR3 protein is CASSVNRDKNEQFF. In DNA form, the CDR3 reads TGTGCCAGCAGCGTGAACCGGGACAAAAATGAGCAGTTCTTC. This chain uses TRBV7-3 with TRBJ2-1; TRBD1 might be the D (6 bases). Germline V CDR1 and CDR2: SGHTA, FQGTGA. This CDR3 has 14 residues. V dropped 5 bases and J dropped 7 bases, with 15 bases sitting between them.

This clone was detected only a few times. This chain uses TRBV19 with TRBJ2-7; no reliable D call. V was clipped by 5 bases and J by 0 bases, with 8 bases between them. The CDR3 extends over 13 amino acids. Germline lookup yields CDR1 LNHDA and CDR2 SQIVND (reference sequence). The CDR3 is CASSVTFSYEQYF. CDR3 in DNA: TGTGCCAGTAGTGTAACATTCTCCTACGAGCAGTACTTC.

The chain recombines TRBV11-2 with TRBJ1-1; weak D call: TRBD1 (5 bases). V lost 3 bases to trimming and J lost 1 base, with 18 bases between them. This CDR3 contains 17 residues. Germline V gene lookup returns CDR1 SGHAT and CDR2 FQNNGV. CDR3 sequence (DNA): TGTGCCAGCAGCTTCCTATTTCCGGGACGTACGAACACTGAAGCTTTCTTT. Translating it yields CASSFLFPGRTNTEAFF.

V is TRBV5-1 and J is TRBJ2-1, with D uncertain. The CDR3 extends over 12 amino acids. Germline CDR1 SGHRS, CDR2 YFSETQ. V lost 4 bases to trimming and J lost 0 bases, with 2 bases between them. CDR3 sequence: CASSPSYNEQFF. The CDR3 bases are TGCGCCAGCAGCCCCTCCTACAATGAGCAGTTCTTC.

This clone appeared a few times. The chain carries TRBV27 and TRBJ1-5, with D possibly being TRBD1 (5 bases). CDR1 and CDR2 (germline): MNHEY, SMNVEV (reference sequence). This CDR3 contains 13 residues. The V end was cut by 5 bases, the J end by 7 bases, with 12 bases between. As DNA, the CDR3 is TGTGCCAGCAGTCCAACTCAGGGCCAGCCCCAGCATTTT. This encodes CASSPTQGQPQHF.

The rearrangement uses TRBV6-5 and TRBJ1-3, with D uncertain. This CDR3 has 13 amino acids. Germline V lookup: CDR1 MNHEY, CDR2 SVGAGI. Trimming stripped 6 bases from V and 0 bases from J, with 6 bases between. Here the CDR3 DNA reads TGTGCCAGCAGGGTGAGCTCTGGAAACACCATATATTTT. Translation gives CASRVSSGNTIYF.

This clone was counted a few times. The rearrangement uses TRBV7-9 and TRBJ1-1; TRBD1 matches 9 bases. Germline V lookup: CDR1 SEHNR, CDR2 FQNEAQ (reference sequence). The CDR3 spans 16 residues. Germline trimming cut 5 bases from V and 0 bases from J; bases unmatched to any gene: 7. CDR3 sequence reads: CASSPGTGTVNTEAFF. In DNA, the CDR3 is TGTGCCAGCAGCCCCGGGACAGGGACCGTGAACACTGAAGCTTTCTTT.

The chain combines TRBV19 with TRBJ2-4; 10 positions match TRBD1. Looked up from germline, CDR1 is LNHDA and CDR2 is SQIVND (reference sequence). V lost 7 bases and J lost 8; bases outside the gene matches: 8. The CDR3 is 14 amino acids. The CDR3 sequence: CASTKRTGGDIQYF. CDR3 sequence (DNA): TGTGCCAGTACCAAACGGACAGGGGGGGACATTCAGTACTTC. Full variable domain (outside the CDR3, taken from reference TRBV19 and TRBJ2-4): DGGITQSPKYLFRKEGQNVTLSCEQNLNHDAMYWYRQDPGQGLRLIYYSQIVNDFQKGDIAEGYSVSREKKESFPLTVTSAQKNPTAFYLCASTKRTGGDIQYFGAGTRLSVL.

The chain combines TRBV19 with TRBJ1-5; unclear D gene. The CDR3 length is 12 residues. The germline V gene has CDR1 LNHDA and CDR2 SQIVND (reference sequence). V was cut by 10 bases and J by 0 bases, with 7 bases left in between. The CDR3 coding sequence is TGTGCCACGAGGGATAGCAATCAGCCCCAGCATTTT. Translating gives CATRDSNQPQHF.

The chain is built from TRBV4-1 and TRBJ2-2; D is ambiguous. The CDR3 totals 17 residues. Germline CDR1 and CDR2: MGHRA and YSYEKL. Trimming shortened V by 5 bases and J by 4 bases, and 20 bases separated the two germline ends. The DNA of the CDR3 is TGCGCCAGCAGCTTTAGACACGTTCCCAGAGGCACCGGGGAGCTGTTTTTT. Protein: CASSFRHVPRGTGELFF.

V and J are TRBV28 and TRBJ1-2; D remains unclear. The CDR3 runs 12 residues. CDR1 and CDR2 (germline): MDHEN, SYDVKM. V shed 3 bases and J shed 2 bases, with 4 bases lying between them. CDR3 in DNA: TGTGCCAGCAGTTTCCGGAACTATGGCTACACCTTC. This gives the protein CASSFRNYGYTF.

The chain carries TRBV11-2 and TRBJ2-1; perhaps TRBD2 as D (6 bases). This CDR3 contains 14 residues. V gave up 4 bases and J gave up 16 bases, with 23 bases separating them. Germline CDR1 is SGHAT and CDR2 is FQNNGV. CDR3 protein: CASSSLLAARLRFF. DNA of the CDR3: TGTGCCAGCAGCTCCCTTTTAGCGGCACGGTTAAGATTCTTC.

The chain employs TRBV25-1 and TRBJ2-3; D is undetermined. The CDR3 extends over 14 amino acids. The V end lost 6 bases, the J end lost 3 bases, and 13 bases lay between the germline ends. The germline CDR1 and CDR2 sequences are MGHDK and SYGVNS. DNA of the CDR3: TGTGCCAGCAGCCCTGCCCTGGGAACAGATACGCAGTATTTT. Translation: CASSPALGTDTQYF.

The J gene is TRBJ1-6, the V gene TRBV6-4; unclear D gene. CDR3 length equals 14 residues. Germline V gives CDR1 MRHNA, CDR2 SNTAGT. Trimming took off 5 bases at V and 3 bases at J, with 8 bases between the two ends. The CDR3 DNA follows: TGTGCCAGCAGTAGGACCGACTATAATTCACCCCTCCACTTT. As protein: CASSRTDYNSPLHF.

This clone was found once. CDR3 region: CASSEETANTGELFF. The CDR3 bases are TGCGCCAGCAGTGAGGAGACGGCGAACACCGGGGAGCTGTTTTTT. V is TRBV10-1 and J is TRBJ2-2, with D unresolved. CDR3 length: 15 amino acids. The V end was cut by 2 bases, the J end by 0 bases, with 7 bases between. CDR1 is WNHNN and CDR2 is SYGVQD in the germline V gene (reference sequence).

The chain carries TRBV5-1 and TRBJ1-1; 7 nucleotides match TRBD1. V lost 6 bases and J lost 10; bases outside the gene matches: 6. The germline V gene has CDR1 SGHRS and CDR2 YFSETQ. CDR3 length equals 11 residues. CDR3 nucleotide sequence: TGCGCCAGCAAAGGCCCAGGGGGAGCTTTCTTT. This encodes CASKGPGGAFF.

The gene calls are TRBV5-1 and TRBJ2-2; 10 bases agree with TRBD1. V lost 1 base, J lost 6 bases, and 3 bases stayed unmatched. The germline V gene encodes CDR1 SGHRS and CDR2 YFSETQ. The CDR3 totals 15 residues. CDR3 protein: CASSLTDRGSGELFF. The CDR3 nucleotides read TGCGCCAGCAGCTTGACGGACAGGGGGTCCGGGGAGCTGTTTTTT.

The CDR3 here is CATLSATSTDTQYF. The CDR3 DNA reads TGTGCCACCTTGTCCGCGACTAGCACAGATACGCAGTATTTT. V gene TRBV10-3 combines with J gene TRBJ2-3; D unresolved. Trimming removed 10 bases at V and 0 bases at J, with 14 bases between. Germline V gene data show CDR1 as ENHRY and CDR2 as SYGVKD. The CDR3 sequence is 14 residues long.

The rearrangement joins TRBV5-6 to TRBJ2-3, with TRBD1 matching over 8 bases. The ends lost 5 bases at V and 1 base at J; junction bases unmatched: 6. Germline V gene sequence: CDR1 SGHDT, CDR2 YYEEEE. The CDR3 contains 15 residues. DNA of the CDR3: TGTGCCAGCAGTAAGACAGGGGCGGGCACAGATACGCAGTATTTT. This gives the protein CASSKTGAGTDTQYF.

On this clone itself: The same CDR3 can be traced to other DNA sequences in this sample. The J gene is TRBJ2-7, the V gene TRBV7-9, with 10 bases matching TRBD1. Germline CDR1 and CDR2: SEHNR and FQNEAQ (reference sequence). The CDR3 spans 14 residues. Trimming at V came to 3 bases and at J to 2 bases, leaving 1 base not matched to a gene. CDR3 loop: CASSLGQGTYEQYF. CDR3 coding DNA: TGTGCCAGCAGCTTGGGACAGGGGACCTACGAGCAGTACTTC.

The chain recombines TRBV9 with TRBJ2-3; 9 bases line up with TRBD2. Germline CDR1 reads SGDLS; CDR2 reads YYNGEE. The CDR3 runs to 16 residues. J was trimmed by 1 base and V by 0 bases; bases with no gene match: 3. Here the CDR3 DNA reads TGTGCCAGCAGCGTAGGATCTAGCGGGGGCACAGATACGCAGTATTTT. It specifies CASSVGSSGGTDTQYF.

The chain employs TRBV9 and TRBJ2-1, with 12 bases that match TRBD2. V gave up 3 bases and J gave up 8 bases; unmatched junction bases: 9. Germline assignment: CDR1 SGDLS and CDR2 YYNGEE. The CDR3 consists of 16 residues. This CDR3 reads CASSAGLAGGRDEQFF. In DNA form, the CDR3 reads TGTGCCAGCAGCGCCGGCCTAGCGGGAGGGCGAGATGAGCAGTTCTTC.

V and J are TRBV11-3 and TRBJ2-3, with D perhaps TRBD1 (5 bases). Germline V gene lookup returns CDR1 SGHNT and CDR2 YENEEA. CDR3 size: 14 residues. Trimming pared 8 bases from V and 2 bases from J, leaving 14 bases between. The CDR3 sequence: CASRKDTFTDTQYF. CDR3 coding DNA: TGTGCCAGCCGAAAGGACACCTTCACAGATACGCAGTATTTT.

The J gene is TRBJ2-2, the V gene TRBV9; no definite D call. The CDR3 contains 14 residues. Trimming left V 2 bases short and J 7 bases short, with 12 bases between. Germline CDR1 is SGDLS and CDR2 is YYNGEE. CDR3 DNA sequence: TGTGCCAGCAGCGTGCAGGATACTTACGGGGAGCTGTTTTTT. Translated: CASSVQDTYGELFF.